The clone carrying this TCR beta chain was picked up a small number of times. Sequenced by immunoSEQ multiplex PCR; TCRdb stores in-frame clones only, minus some. The sample holds 70,000 to 90,000 clones; roughly nine tenths are singletons and the top ten take 6.5% to 8.5%. This sample stems from a study of OX40 agonist ivuxolimab in advanced cancers. Germline CDR1 is LGHNA and CDR2 is YSLEER. The V and J ends lost 1 base and 6 bases respectively, with 10 bases between them. This CDR3 spans 14 amino acids. V usage is TRBV4-3 and J usage is TRBJ1-5, with D maybe TRBD1 (5 bases). Material: CD4+ or CD8+ T cells sorted from blood, obtained in a trial of the OX40 agonist ivuxolimab. This sequence originates from an adult with an advanced solid tumor such as melanoma, head and neck, liver or kidney cancer. Here the CDR3 reads CASSQVRGLQPQHF. The CDR3 DNA is TGCGCCAGCAGCCAAGTGAGGGGCCTTCAGCCCCAGCATTTT.